Listed here are 16 T cell receptor beta chains from one sample, sequenced in a study of blood T cells in healthy people across ages. A second roughly 6 to 11 cycle PCR used barcoded and J-beta primers. Each CDR3 protein is one row after TCRdb ran MiXCR on the 5' RACE reads. The sample lists hundreds of thousands of distinct CDR3 sequences, more than 55% occurring once. Input material: blood. Receptor source: a man aged 35-49 years in good health.

This clonotype occurred a few times. J is TRBJ2-6 and V is TRBV5-1; 9 bases fit TRBD2. CDR1 and CDR2 (germline): SGHRS, YFSETQ. CDR3 length equals 17 residues. J gave up 0 bases and V 5 bases, and 6 bases lay outside the gene matches. CDR3 sequence: CASSPSGTGSGANVLTF. The CDR3 DNA sequence: TGCGCCAGCAGTCCTAGCGGGACCGGCTCTGGGGCCAACGTCCTGACTTTC. Full variable domain (remainder filled in from reference TRBV5-1 and TRBJ2-6): KAGVTQTPRYLIKTRGQQVTLSCSPISGHRSVSWYQQTPGQGLQFLFEYFSETQRNKGNFPGRFSGRQFSNSRSEMNVSTLELGDSALYLCASSPSGTGSGANVLTFGAGSRLTVL.

The chain uses TRBV30 and TRBJ2-3; a possible D gene is TRBD1 (6 bases). The length of the CDR3 is 13 residues. Germline assignment: CDR1 GTSNPN and CDR2 SVGIG (reference sequence). V dropped 8 bases and J dropped 3 bases, with 15 bases sitting between them. DNA for the CDR3: TGTGCCGGTGAGACAGGAAATACAGATACGCAGTATTTT. It codes for CAGETGNTDTQYF.

The gene calls are TRBV29-1 and TRBJ2-7; D tentatively fits TRBD1 or TRBD2 (5 bases each). Per the germline V gene, CDR1 is SQVTM and CDR2 is ANQGSEA. V was cut by 4 bases and J by 6 bases, with 16 bases left in between. The CDR3 totals 13 residues. CDR3 sequence reads: CSVVRGGLGEQYF. The CDR3 coding sequence is TGCAGCGTTGTGAGGGGCGGTCTGGGCGAGCAGTACTTC.

The chain uses TRBV10-3 and TRBJ2-3, with 13 bases identical to TRBD2. The CDR3 loop spans 16 amino acids. Trimming cost V 2 bases and J 4 bases; bases outside gene matches: 3. In germline, CDR1 is ENHRY, CDR2 SYGVKD. CDR3 in DNA: TGTGCCATCAGTGAGACCGGACTAGCGGGAGCAGATACGCAGTATTTT. Its translation: CAISETGLAGADTQYF.

The genes are TRBV29-1 and TRBJ2-3, with unresolved D. This CDR3 is 13 amino acids long. V lost 7 bases to trimming and J lost 4 bases, with 15 bases between them. Germline CDR1 reads SQVTM; CDR2 reads ANQGSEA. The CDR3 DNA reads TGCAGCGCCCAAGGGCCCTCCGCAGATACGCAGTATTTT. Translating gives CSAQGPSADTQYF.

This sequence joins TRBV2 and TRBJ1-6, with no clear D. Germline assignment: CDR1 SNHLY and CDR2 FYNNEI. The CDR3 is 13 amino acids. V was pared by 9 bases and J by 8 bases, with 14 bases between. CDR3 nucleotide sequence: TGTGCCAGTATGCTAGGGCTTTATTCACCCCTCCACTTT. It specifies CASMLGLYSPLHF.

The chain couples TRBV7-9 to TRBJ2-3; 14 nucleotides align to TRBD2. The CDR3 length is 19 residues. J gave up 4 bases and V 5 bases, and 14 bases lay outside the gene matches. The germline gives CDR1 SEHNR, CDR2 FQNEAQ (reference sequence). Here the CDR3 reads CASSHIPGLAGVYADTQYF. The CDR3 DNA reads TGTGCCAGCAGCCATATACCGGGACTAGCGGGGGTTTATGCAGATACGCAGTATTTT.

V gene TRBV4-2 combines with J gene TRBJ1-2, with 11 bases aligning to TRBD1. The germline V gene encodes CDR1 LGHNA and CDR2 YNFKEQ. There are 15 residues in the CDR3. V lost 4 bases, J lost 7 bases, and 8 bases stayed unmatched. DNA for the CDR3: TGTGCCAGCAGCCGGACGGGACAGGGGGATGGTGGCTACACCTTC. It encodes CASSRTGQGDGGYTF.

The CDR3 DNA reads TGCAGCCAGACAATGGGGGGAGAGACCCAGTACTTC. It yields the protein CSQTMGGETQYF. The chain combines TRBV29-1 with TRBJ2-5, with a possible D match to TRBD2 (6 bases). V was cut by 8 bases and J by 4 bases, with 14 bases left in between. Germline values: CDR1 SQVTM, CDR2 ANQGSEA. The CDR3 has 12 amino acids.

Remarks on this clonotype: This clone may be a read error of a much larger clone one base away. The chain links TRBV20-1 to TRBJ2-7; 9 bases fit TRBD2. J lost 4 bases, V lost 3 bases, and 4 bases had no gene match. The CDR3 extends over 13 amino acids. Germline values: CDR1 DFQATT, CDR2 SNEGSKA (reference sequence). The CDR3 coding sequence is TGCAGTGCTAGGGGGACTAGCCTGTACGAGCAGTACTTC. It yields the protein CSARGTSLYEQYF.

The chain has TRBV15 and TRBJ2-5, with D possibly TRBD1 on 6 matching bases. The CDR3 is 13 residues long. From germline, CDR1 is LNHNV and CDR2 YYDKDF (reference sequence). Trimming pared 5 bases from V and 2 bases from J, leaving 9 bases between. CDR3 sequence (DNA): TGTGCCACCAGCCGAGGACAGCAAGAGACCCAGTACTTC. It encodes CATSRGQQETQYF. Combining the CDR3 with reference TRBV15 and TRBJ2-5 gives the whole variable domain DAMVIQNPRYQVTQFGKPVTLSCSQTLNHNVMYWYQQKSSQAPKLLFHYYDKDFNNEADTPDNFQSRRPNTSFCFLDIRSPGLGDTAMYLCATSRGQQETQYFGPGTRLLVL.

V and J are TRBV28 and TRBJ2-5; weak D call: TRBD1 (5 bases). Germline assignment: CDR1 MDHEN and CDR2 SYDVKM. The V gene lost 4 bases and the J gene lost 3 bases, with 9 bases spanning the gap. The CDR3 consists of 13 residues. The CDR3 loop is CASSSPTEETQYF. The CDR3 DNA reads as TGTGCCAGCAGTTCCCCGACAGAAGAGACCCAGTACTTC.

This clonotype was detected only a few times. The J gene is TRBJ2-5, the V gene TRBV5-1; D not certain. The J call is uncertain, as TRBJ2-7 better fits the DNA end. The CDR3 has 13 amino acids. Germline V gene sequence: CDR1 SGHRS, CDR2 YFSETQ. Here the CDR3 DNA reads TGCGCCAGCAGCTTGGTTGGGGTCCACGAGCAGTACTTC. This codes for CASSLVGVHEQYF.

This clonotype showed up just a few times. The chain joins TRBV11-1 to TRBJ2-1, with TRBD2 identical over 10 bases. This CDR3 spans 15 amino acids. With V trimmed by 5 bases and J by 5 bases, 6 bases remained unmatched. CDR1 SGHAT and CDR2 FQDESV come from the germline V gene (reference sequence). The CDR3 here is CASSEVLAGHNEQFF. The CDR3 DNA reads TGTGCCAGCAGCGAGGTACTAGCGGGGCACAATGAGCAGTTCTTC.

This clonotype was observed a handful of times. The chain couples TRBV28 to TRBJ2-6; D perhaps matches TRBD1 (6 bases). The CDR3 covers 16 residues. Trimming removed 8 bases from V and 2 bases from J, with 16 bases in between. Germline V gene sequence: CDR1 MDHEN, CDR2 SYDVKM. In nucleotides, the CDR3 is TGTGCCAGCGACGGGACACCTTCTGCTGGGGCCAACGTCCTGACTTTC. Translation: CASDGTPSAGANVLTF. The whole variable domain, filled in from reference TRBV28 and TRBJ2-6, reads DVKVTQSSRYLVKRTGEKVFLECVQDMDHENMFWYRQDPGLGLRLIYFSYDVKMKEKGDIPEGYSVSREKKERFSLILESASTNQTSMYLCASDGTPSAGANVLTFGAGSRLTVL.

This chain connects TRBV25-1 to TRBJ2-5; TRBD2 agrees at 9 bases. This CDR3 is built from 18 residues. V was pared by 1 base and J by 2 bases, with 11 bases of the junction left unmatched. Germline V gene lookup returns CDR1 MGHDK and CDR2 SYGVNS. CDR3 nucleotide sequence: TGTGCCAGCAGTGAATTCGGCGGGGGGGCAGAGGAACAAGAGACCCAGTACTTC. Translation: CASSEFGGGAEEQETQYF.